This passage covers 29 T cell receptor beta chains from one sample sequenced in a study of PD-L1 blockade in urothelial cancer. This sample's time point: pretreatment peripheral blood. Profiled with immunoSEQ multiplex PCR; TCRdb holds only in-frame clones, not every one. Of tens of thousands of clones in the sample, 82% were seen once. The specimen was PBMCs, collected around atezolizumab (anti-PD-L1) treatment. These TCRs come from a man aged 50 to 59 with urothelial cancer.

This rearrangement joins TRBV7-2 to TRBJ1-5; D is undetermined. Germline CDR1 SGHTA, CDR2 FQGNSA. Trimming left V 8 bases short and J 3 bases short, with 17 bases between. The CDR3 runs to 15 residues. In DNA form, the CDR3 reads TGTGCCAGCCGATGGACCGGAGGGTACAATCAGCCCCAGCATTTT. It yields the protein CASRWTGGYNQPQHF.

The chain joins TRBV28 to TRBJ1-4; D is perhaps TRBD1 (6 bases). V was pared by 7 bases and J by 8 bases, with 17 bases between. The CDR3 consists of 14 residues. Germline assignment: CDR1 MDHEN and CDR2 SYDVKM. The CDR3 is CASIKGGRGEKLFF. The CDR3 nucleotides are TGTGCCAGCATAAAAGGGGGTAGGGGGGAAAAACTGTTTTTT.

This clone has more than one count but fewer than ten. The chain links TRBV27 to TRBJ2-2; D is ambiguous. V lost 3 bases and J 9 bases, leaving 8 bases between the germline ends. This CDR3 contains 12 residues. The germline gives CDR1 MNHEY, CDR2 SMNVEV (reference sequence). This CDR3 reads CASSFLERELFF. Here the CDR3 DNA reads TGTGCCAGCAGTTTCCTAGAGAGGGAGCTGTTTTTT.

The rearrangement uses TRBV9 and TRBJ1-1; unclear D gene. Germline CDR1 and CDR2: SGDLS and YYNGEE. The CDR3 consists of 13 residues. V was trimmed by 0 bases and J by 5 bases, leaving 8 bases between them. DNA of the CDR3: TGTGCCAGCAGCGTAGTGGAGTGGACTGAAGCTTTCTTT. It is translated as CASSVVEWTEAFF.

The V and J genes are TRBV2 and TRBJ2-7, with TRBD1 identical over 8 bases. The junction had 4 bases not matched to a gene; V was cut back by 3 bases and J by 3 bases. There are 14 residues in the CDR3. Per the germline V gene, CDR1 is SNHLY and CDR2 is FYNNEI. The CDR3 sequence is CASSETGDLYEQYV. The CDR3 DNA reads TGTGCCAGCAGTGAGACAGGGGATCTCTACGAGCAGTACGTC.

J is TRBJ2-7 and V is TRBV28, with D perhaps matching TRBD2 (6 bases). The CDR3 sequence is 13 residues long. Germline assignment: CDR1 MDHEN and CDR2 SYDVKM. The V gene lost 8 bases and the J gene lost 5 bases, with 16 bases spanning the gap. The CDR3 sequence: CASAGGGINEQYV. Written as DNA, the CDR3 is TGTGCCAGCGCTGGTGGAGGGATCAACGAGCAGTACGTC.

This clone showed up just a few times. The chain combines TRBV27 with TRBJ1-2, with TRBD1 matching 9 bases. J lost 3 bases, V lost 6 bases, and 14 bases had no gene match. The CDR3 is 17 residues long. Germline CDR1 MNHEY, CDR2 SMNVEV (reference sequence). CDR3 in DNA: TGTGCCAGCAGGCTACAGGGGGCCCAGTGGGATTACTATGGCTACACCTTC. It translates to CASRLQGAQWDYYGYTF.

This clone was seen once. The rearrangement joins TRBV2 to TRBJ1-5; 7 bases are a match to TRBD1. In germline, CDR1 is SNHLY, CDR2 FYNNEI. This CDR3 is built from 14 residues. The V segment lost 5 bases and the J segment 2 bases; nucleotides outside the gene matches: 3. For the CDR3, the DNA is TGTGCCAGCAGTTACCAGGGGGGCAATCAGCCCCAGCATTTT. It specifies CASSYQGGNQPQHF.

The chain carries TRBV7-2 and TRBJ1-6; a weak D match, TRBD1 (5 bases). CDR3 length equals 17 residues. Trimming pared 3 bases from V and 6 bases from J, leaving 18 bases between. Looked up from germline, CDR1 is SGHTA and CDR2 is FQGNSA. The CDR3 loop is CASSLVGRDSFNSPLHF. The CDR3 DNA reads TGTGCCAGCAGCTTGGTGGGAAGGGACTCATTTAATTCACCCCTCCACTTT.

CDR3: CASSLYFPPLHF. The DNA of the CDR3 is TGTGCCAGCAGTCTATATTTTCCACCCCTCCACTTT. The chain is built from TRBV2 and TRBJ1-6; D remains unclear. V lost 5 bases to trimming and J lost 11 bases, with 10 bases between them. This CDR3 region has 12 residues. Germline lookup yields CDR1 SNHLY and CDR2 FYNNEI.

The J gene is TRBJ1-3, the V gene TRBV5-1; D is undetermined. V lost 0 bases and J 0 bases, leaving 10 bases between the germline ends. The germline V gene has CDR1 SGHRS and CDR2 YFSETQ. This CDR3 has 16 amino acids. The CDR3 nucleotides read TGCGCCAGCAGCTTGGACGGACTGTCCTCTGGAAACACCATATATTTT. Translated, it gives CASSLDGLSSGNTIYF.

This chain's CDR3 is CASSHLQGNQPQHF. CDR3 coding DNA: TGTGCCAGCAGCCACCTACAGGGGAATCAGCCCCAGCATTTT. This sequence joins TRBV5-5 and TRBJ1-5; 7 bases fit TRBD1. V trimming: 4 bases; J trimming: 4 bases; junction bases outside the gene matches: 5. Germline V lookup: CDR1 SGHKS, CDR2 YYEKEE (reference sequence). The CDR3 has 14 amino acids.

The rearrangement links TRBV18 to TRBJ1-4, with D possibly being TRBD1 (6 bases). V lost 3 bases to trimming and J lost 8 bases, with 13 bases between them. CDR3 size: 14 residues. Germline lookup yields CDR1 KGHSH and CDR2 LQKENI. CDR3 nucleotides: TGTGCCAGCTCACCGGATCAGGGGTGGGAAAAACTGTTTTTT. Protein sequence: CASSPDQGWEKLFF.

Details on this clone: One end of the junction does not line up with germline, which may come from a read error. The DNA of the CDR3 is TGTGCCGGCAGGGGAGAACCAGATACGCAGTATTTT. This sequence encodes CAGRGEPDTQYF. The genes are TRBV6-1 and TRBJ2-3; D perhaps matches TRBD1 (6 bases). Germline CDR1 is MNHNS and CDR2 is SASEGT. The CDR3 totals 12 residues.

This clone was detected only once. This sequence joins TRBV7-2 and TRBJ1-6; a possible D gene is TRBD1 (5 bases). Germline V lookup: CDR1 SGHTA, CDR2 FQGNSA. The ends were cut back, 5 bases at V and 7 bases at J, with 12 bases in the middle. CDR3 length equals 14 residues. The DNA of the CDR3 is TGTGCCAGCAGCATGGACAAACGGAATTCACCCCTCCACTTT. As protein: CASSMDKRNSPLHF.

The chain uses TRBV7-8 and TRBJ1-5; 7 bases line up with TRBD1. CDR1 and CDR2 (germline): SGHVS, FQNEAQ. This CDR3 is 15 amino acids long. With V trimmed by 1 base and J by 3 bases, 3 bases remained unmatched. As DNA, the CDR3 is TGTGCCAGCAGCTTAGAGACAGGGTACAATCAGCCCCAGCATTTT. Protein product: CASSLETGYNQPQHF.

The chain couples TRBV5-1 to TRBJ2-5; 10 bases align to TRBD2. The CDR3 extends over 16 amino acids. V trimming: 2 bases; J trimming: 5 bases; junction bases outside the gene matches: 9. Germline CDR1 reads SGHRS; CDR2 reads YFSETQ. CDR3 bases: TGCGCCAGCAGCTTCGGGAGCGGGGGGGCCAGGGAGACCCAGTACTTC. It translates to CASSFGSGGARETQYF.

The rearrangement links TRBV7-9 to TRBJ2-7; no clear D. The CDR3 runs to 13 residues. In germline, CDR1 is SEHNR, CDR2 FQNEAQ (reference sequence). V lost 10 bases, J lost 2 bases, and 15 bases lay in between. The CDR3 loop is CATQLGGAYEQYV. Written as DNA, the CDR3 is TGTGCCACTCAGCTTGGTGGGGCCTACGAGCAGTACGTC.

The chain links TRBV2 to TRBJ1-6; D remains unclear. V was shortened by 0 bases and J by 7 bases, with 4 bases between the two germline ends. The CDR3 loop spans 13 amino acids. Germline values: CDR1 SNHLY, CDR2 FYNNEI. The CDR3 spells CASSEARNSPLHF. CDR3 nucleotide sequence: TGTGCCAGCAGTGAAGCCCGGAATTCACCCCTCCACTTT.

V usage is TRBV13 and J usage is TRBJ2-3; D uncertain. This CDR3 is built from 18 residues. Germline CDR1 is PRHDT and CDR2 is FYEKMQ (reference sequence). V lost 0 bases, J lost 2 bases, and 18 bases lay in between. The CDR3 here is CASSLGSGLGFLTDTQYF. The CDR3 nucleotides read TGTGCCAGCAGCTTAGGTTCCGGTTTGGGCTTCCTCACAGATACGCAGTATTTT.

The V and J genes are TRBV28 and TRBJ1-5, with 7 nucleotides matching TRBD1. The germline CDR1 and CDR2 sequences are MDHEN and SYDVKM. CDR3 length equals 16 residues. Trimming took 4 bases from V and 0 from J; bases not matched to a gene: 6. The CDR3 protein is CASSSGQVHSNQPQHF. For the CDR3, the DNA is TGTGCCAGCAGTTCCGGACAGGTTCATAGCAATCAGCCCCAGCATTTT.

This clone appeared a single time. The chain couples TRBV6-4 to TRBJ1-5; D is unclear. Germline V lookup: CDR1 MRHNA, CDR2 SNTAGT. CDR3 length: 15 amino acids. V lost 6 bases and J 0 bases, leaving 12 bases between the germline ends. CDR3 region: CASRLWAVSNQPQHF. CDR3 sequence (DNA): TGTGCCAGCAGGCTGTGGGCAGTTAGCAATCAGCCCCAGCATTTT.

The chain is built from TRBV5-1 and TRBJ2-5; TRBD1 matches at 7 bases. Germline V gives CDR1 SGHRS, CDR2 YFSETQ. The trim removed 4 bases at V and 2 bases at J, leaving 5 bases unmatched. The CDR3 loop spans 14 amino acids. The CDR3 nucleotides are TGCGCCAGCAGCGCAGGGACAGCTCAAGAGACCCAGTACTTC. Translated: CASSAGTAQETQYF.

The chain employs TRBV19 and TRBJ1-3; 8 bases agree with TRBD1. CDR1 and CDR2 from the germline V gene are LNHDA and SQIVND (reference sequence). This CDR3 is 13 amino acids long. The junction had 5 bases not matched to a gene; V was cut back by 6 bases and J by 7 bases. In DNA form, the CDR3 reads TGTGCCAGTAGGATGGACAGGGCGAACACCATATATTTT. Translation gives CASRMDRANTIYF.

The V and J genes are TRBV5-1 and TRBJ2-1, with 8 bases matching TRBD2. Trimming cost V 5 bases and J 9 bases; bases outside gene matches: 10. Germline CDR1 is SGHRS and CDR2 is YFSETQ. The CDR3 has 14 residues. The CDR3 loop reads CASRITGAGGEQFF. In DNA, the CDR3 is TGCGCCAGCAGGATTACTGGGGCGGGGGGTGAGCAGTTCTTC.

The chain recombines TRBV5-1 with TRBJ1-2; TRBD1 agrees at 7 bases. The germline V gene encodes CDR1 SGHRS and CDR2 YFSETQ. CDR3 size: 13 residues. J lost 7 bases, V lost 0 bases, and 3 bases had no gene match. CDR3 sequence: CASSLVSGGGYTF. The CDR3 DNA follows: TGCGCCAGCAGCTTGGTGTCAGGGGGTGGCTACACCTTC.

The V gene is TRBV6-5, the J gene TRBJ1-4; 8 positions agree with TRBD1. In germline, CDR1 is MNHEY, CDR2 SVGAGI. Losses at the gene ends were 0 bases for V and 8 bases for J; bases not matched to a gene: 5. The CDR3 spans 15 residues. CDR3 DNA sequence: TGTGCCAGCAGTTACTCCCCCAGGGGGCTGGAAAAACTGTTTTTT. Its protein product is CASSYSPRGLEKLFF.

Points on this clone: This sample also contains other DNA sequences that code for the same CDR3. The chain is built from TRBV2 and TRBJ2-3; 7 bases line up with TRBD2. The V and J ends lost 6 bases and 0 bases, in that order; junction bases with no gene match: 9. Germline-derived CDR1 and CDR2 are SNHLY and FYNNEI. The CDR3 sequence is 16 residues long. CDR3 residues: CASSGGSGPSTDTQYF. CDR3 coding DNA: TGTGCCAGCAGCGGGGGGAGCGGGCCTAGCACAGATACGCAGTATTTT.

This clone was found once. This chain uses TRBV29-1 with TRBJ2-5; no clear D gene. V was cut by 2 bases and J by 2 bases, with 9 bases left in between. Germline CDR1 SQVTM, CDR2 ANQGSEA. The CDR3 has 13 amino acids. The CDR3 reads CSVERTSQETQYF. CDR3 sequence (DNA): TGCAGCGTTGAACGAACATCTCAAGAGACCCAGTACTTC.